These 30 T cell receptor beta chains were all obtained from the same sample, sequenced in a study of OX40 agonist ivuxolimab in advanced cancers. The repertoire was sequenced with immunoSEQ multiplex PCR; TCRdb's copy has only in-frame clones and lacks some. The table records about 48,000 clones, about 93% of them present only once. This specimen was CD4+ or CD8+ T cells sorted from blood, taken in a trial of the OX40 agonist ivuxolimab. Source of these receptors: an adult with an advanced solid tumor such as melanoma, head and neck, liver or kidney cancer.

The chain employs TRBV19 and TRBJ2-7; D is perhaps TRBD1 (6 bases). The V and J ends lost 1 base and 5 bases respectively, with 12 bases between them. In germline, CDR1 is LNHDA, CDR2 SQIVND (reference sequence). This CDR3 spans 14 amino acids. The CDR3 coding sequence is TGTGCCAGTAGTATAGGGGGGCTCCCGGACGAGCAGTACTTC. Translating it yields CASSIGGLPDEQYF.

This sequence joins TRBV28 and TRBJ2-3; unclear D gene. CDR3 length equals 14 residues. The germline V gene has CDR1 MDHEN and CDR2 SYDVKM. V was clipped by 6 bases and J by 6 bases, with 16 bases between them. The CDR3: CASSSRPTRDTQYF. CDR3 DNA: TGTGCCAGCAGCTCTCGGCCAACACGGGATACGCAGTATTTT.

This clone occurred once. The chain uses TRBV6-4 and TRBJ2-1; TRBD2 agrees at 11 bases. The germline CDR1 and CDR2 sequences are MRHNA and SNTAGT. Unmatched junction bases numbered 7, after V lost 2 bases and J lost 7 bases. The CDR3 has 16 amino acids. CDR3 sequence reads: CASSDELAGAYNEQFF. The CDR3 DNA follows: TGTGCCAGCAGTGACGAACTAGCGGGGGCTTATAATGAGCAGTTCTTC.

The rearrangement links TRBV7-9 to TRBJ2-1; weak D call: TRBD1 (6 bases). The ends were cut back, 4 bases at V and 5 bases at J, with 15 bases in the middle. This CDR3 has 15 residues. The germline V gene has CDR1 SEHNR and CDR2 FQNEAQ (reference sequence). CDR3 sequence reads: CASSSRDTIDNEQFF. DNA for the CDR3: TGTGCCAGCAGCTCCCGGGACACGATCGACAATGAGCAGTTCTTC.

V gene TRBV30 combines with J gene TRBJ1-2; maybe TRBD1 (5 bases). The V gene lost 1 base and the J gene lost 4 bases, with 13 bases spanning the gap. The germline CDR1 and CDR2 sequences are GTSNPN and SVGIG (reference sequence). This CDR3 comprises 14 residues. CDR3: CAWSAGRRPYGYTF. CDR3 DNA: TGTGCCTGGAGTGCAGGGCGGCGACCCTATGGCTACACCTTC.

The chain uses TRBV27 and TRBJ1-1; D is unresolved. From germline, CDR1 is MNHEY and CDR2 SMNVEV (reference sequence). V lost 2 bases and J lost 8, with 9 bases in between. The CDR3 extends over 12 amino acids. The CDR3 DNA is TGTGCCAGCAGTTTAATGGGAAGGGAAGCTTTCTTT. Its translation is CASSLMGREAFF.

The V call is TRBV4-1, the J call TRBJ2-1; D assignment may be TRBD1 or TRBD2 (5 bases each). V lost 0 bases and J 2 bases, leaving 11 bases between the germline ends. The germline V gene has CDR1 MGHRA and CDR2 YSYEKL. The CDR3 covers 16 residues. The chain's CDR3 is CASSQDWDHTYNEQFF. The CDR3 DNA follows: TGCGCCAGCAGCCAAGATTGGGACCATACCTACAATGAGCAGTTCTTC.

V and J are TRBV27 and TRBJ1-6, with D unresolved. The germline gives CDR1 MNHEY, CDR2 SMNVEV (reference sequence). The CDR3 runs to 17 residues. Trimming left V 6 bases short and J 5 bases short, with 20 bases between. The CDR3 DNA reads TGTGCCAGCAGGTTAGAGGCGGGCTTCATCGATAATTCACCCCTCCACTTT. Its protein product is CASRLEAGFIDNSPLHF.

This CDR3 is CASSLSFSSNEKLFF. The DNA of the CDR3 is TGTGCCAGCAGTTTATCATTCAGCTCTAATGAAAAACTGTTTTTT. This chain connects TRBV27 to TRBJ1-4; D is unclear. Germline loops: CDR1 MNHEY, CDR2 SMNVEV (reference sequence). Trimming shortened V by 0 bases and J by 3 bases, and 8 bases separated the two germline ends. The CDR3 consists of 15 residues.

V gene TRBV19 combines with J gene TRBJ2-1; 9 bases line up with TRBD2. V shed 7 bases, J shed 7 bases, and the junction held 8 bases outside the gene matches. Germline CDR1 LNHDA, CDR2 SQIVND (reference sequence). The CDR3 is 14 residues long. CDR3 nucleotides: TGTGCCAGTAACGGCGGGGGGGCAGTAAATGAGCAGTTCTTC. It encodes CASNGGGAVNEQFF.

The chain uses TRBV4-1 and TRBJ1-5, with a tentative D call TRBD1 (5 bases). The CDR3 totals 14 residues. V was pared by 1 base and J by 1 base, with 5 bases between. Germline loops: CDR1 MGHRA, CDR2 YSYEKL. The CDR3 DNA follows: TGCGCCAGCAGCCAAGGACAGAGCAATCAGCCCCAGCATTTT. Protein product: CASSQGQSNQPQHF.

V and J are TRBV6-1 and TRBJ2-3; weak D call: TRBD2 (5 bases). The CDR3 runs 15 residues. The germline V gene has CDR1 MNHNS and CDR2 SASEGT. V shed 8 bases and J shed 0 bases, with 15 bases lying between them. The CDR3 region has the DNA TGTGCCAGCCCGGGATTCGGGGTCAGCACAGATACGCAGTATTTT. Its translation: CASPGFGVSTDTQYF.

This clone was counted once. The chain couples TRBV5-4 to TRBJ2-1; TRBD1 or TRBD2 may be the D gene (5 bases each). The CDR3 sequence is 16 residues long. The V end lost 7 bases, the J end lost 4 bases, and 21 bases lay between the germline ends. The germline CDR1 and CDR2 sequences are SGHNT and YYREEE (reference sequence). The CDR3 here is CASCPGAPAPYNEQFF. The CDR3, as DNA: TGTGCCAGCTGCCCCGGGGCCCCCGCCCCATACAATGAGCAGTTCTTC.

The V gene is TRBV19, the J gene TRBJ2-5; maybe TRBD1 (5 bases). CDR3 length: 15 residues. The V and J ends lost 3 bases and 5 bases respectively, with 16 bases between them. The V gene's germline CDR1 is LNHDA and CDR2 SQIVND (reference sequence). The CDR3 loop reads CASSISQGHWETQYF. In nucleotides, the CDR3 is TGTGCCAGTAGTATTTCTCAGGGCCACTGGGAGACCCAGTACTTC.

This chain uses TRBV30 with TRBJ1-6, with 7 nucleotides matching TRBD1. The CDR3 runs to 16 residues. Looked up from germline, CDR1 is GTSNPN and CDR2 is SVGIG (reference sequence). V gave up 3 bases and J gave up 0 bases; unmatched junction bases: 5. The DNA for the CDR3 is TGTGCCTGGAGGGGAGGGGGCGACTCCTATAATTCACCCCTCCACTTT. Encoded protein: CAWRGGGDSYNSPLHF.

The V gene is TRBV27, the J gene TRBJ2-1, with D uncertain. The CDR3 is 11 amino acids. Germline loops: CDR1 MNHEY, CDR2 SMNVEV (reference sequence). V lost 6 bases and J lost 4, with 4 bases in between. CDR3 protein: CASSYYNEQFF. In nucleotides, the CDR3 is TGTGCCAGCAGCTATTACAATGAGCAGTTCTTC.

V gene TRBV6-5 combines with J gene TRBJ1-6; 7 nucleotides agree with TRBD1. From germline, CDR1 is MNHEY and CDR2 SVGAGI. The CDR3 covers 15 residues. The V gene end was trimmed by 6 bases and the J gene end by 5 bases; junction bases not matched to a gene: 7. The CDR3 region is CASRSDRVHNSPLHF. The DNA for the CDR3 is TGTGCCAGCAGATCCGACAGGGTACATAATTCACCCCTCCACTTT.

This chain links TRBV6-1 with TRBJ1-1, with D unclear. V lost 6 bases to trimming and J lost 5 bases, with 10 bases between them. Germline values: CDR1 MNHNS, CDR2 SASEGT. The CDR3 sequence is 12 residues long. For the CDR3, the DNA is TGTGCCAGCAGGACCGGATTTACTGAAGCTTTCTTT. It codes for CASRTGFTEAFF.

This clone was counted a few times. The DNA for the CDR3 is TGTGCCAGCAGCCAAGATCAACAAGGGGACCGCTATGGCTACACCTTC. Its protein product is CASSQDQQGDRYGYTF. The chain combines TRBV14 with TRBJ1-2; D might be TRBD1 (5 bases). Germline V lookup: CDR1 SGHDN, CDR2 FVKESK. The CDR3 extends over 16 amino acids. V lost 0 bases to trimming and J lost 4 bases, with 15 bases between them.

J is TRBJ1-1 and V is TRBV11-2, with D tentatively TRBD1 (5 bases). This CDR3 region has 11 residues. CDR1 and CDR2 (germline): SGHAT, FQNNGV. V shed 8 bases and J shed 7 bases, with 11 bases lying between them. The CDR3 loop is CASQRGVEAFF. The DNA for the CDR3 is TGTGCCAGCCAGCGGGGGGTTGAAGCTTTCTTT. Supplemented by reference TRBV11-2 and TRBJ1-1, the full variable domain reads EAGVAQSPRYKIIEKRQSVAFWCNPISGHATLYWYQQILGQGPKLLIQFQNNGVVDDSQLPKDRFSAERLKGVDSTLKIQPAKLEDSAVYLCASQRGVEAFFGQGTRLTVV.

The chain carries TRBV9 and TRBJ2-5; 12 nucleotides line up with TRBD2. From germline, CDR1 is SGDLS and CDR2 YYNGEE. CDR3 length: 14 amino acids. J gave up 5 bases and V 3 bases, and 2 bases lay outside the gene matches. The chain's CDR3 is CASSGLAGAETQYF. The CDR3 DNA sequence: TGTGCCAGCAGCGGACTAGCGGGGGCCGAGACCCAGTACTTC.

The V and J genes are TRBV29-1 and TRBJ1-2; D is ambiguous. Germline CDR1 SQVTM, CDR2 ANQGSEA. The V end lost 3 bases, the J end lost 6 bases, and 5 bases lay between the germline ends. This CDR3 is built from 10 residues. The CDR3 bases are TGCAGCGTTGACTGGGATGGCTACACCTTC. This translates into CSVDWDGYTF.

The J gene is TRBJ2-1, the V gene TRBV9; D gene unclear. The V and J ends lost 0 bases and 7 bases respectively, with 5 bases between them. The length of the CDR3 is 12 residues. Germline assignment: CDR1 SGDLS and CDR2 YYNGEE. The CDR3 sequence: CASSVEGNEQFF. DNA of the CDR3: TGTGCCAGCAGCGTAGAGGGTAATGAGCAGTTCTTC.

The chain joins TRBV5-5 to TRBJ2-1; 7 bases are shared with TRBD1. CDR3 length: 16 amino acids. Per the germline V gene, CDR1 is SGHKS and CDR2 is YYEKEE (reference sequence). V lost 5 bases and J lost 2; bases outside the gene matches: 10. The CDR3 coding sequence is TGTGCCAGCAGTTTTTTCGACAGGGCGGCCTACAATGAGCAGTTCTTC. It translates to CASSFFDRAAYNEQFF.

The chain is built from TRBV9 and TRBJ2-1; 7 bases align to TRBD2. The V and J ends lost 0 bases and 0 bases, in that order; junction bases with no gene match: 0. From germline, CDR1 is SGDLS and CDR2 YYNGEE. The length of the CDR3 is 15 residues. For the CDR3, the DNA is TGTGCCAGCAGCGTAGCGGGGGGCTCCTACAATGAGCAGTTCTTC. This codes for CASSVAGGSYNEQFF.

The rearrangement joins TRBV30 to TRBJ2-1; D is unresolved. This CDR3 is built from 12 residues. V was cut by 4 bases and J by 7 bases, with 11 bases left in between. Germline assignment: CDR1 GTSNPN and CDR2 SVGIG (reference sequence). This chain's CDR3 is CAWKPTGNEQFF. The CDR3, as DNA: TGTGCCTGGAAGCCCACTGGAAATGAGCAGTTCTTC.

The chain couples TRBV19 to TRBJ1-2; D is unresolved. This CDR3 is built from 10 residues. V lost 6 bases and J 6 bases, leaving 5 bases between the germline ends. Per germline, CDR1 LNHDA and CDR2 SQIVND (reference sequence). The CDR3 is CASRGNGYTF. The CDR3 DNA reads as TGTGCCAGTAGGGGGAATGGCTACACCTTC.

V usage is TRBV5-4 and J usage is TRBJ1-1; D might be TRBD1 (5 bases). The CDR3 sequence is 14 residues long. The V end was cut by 0 bases, the J end by 1 base, with 7 bases between. The germline CDR1 and CDR2 sequences are SGHNT and YYREEE (reference sequence). This chain's CDR3 is CASSLGQTNTEAFF. CDR3 in DNA: TGTGCCAGCAGCTTGGGACAGACGAACACTGAAGCTTTCTTT.

The rearrangement links TRBV7-9 to TRBJ1-1; a weak D match, TRBD1 (6 bases). Per germline, CDR1 SEHNR and CDR2 FQNEAQ (reference sequence). Trimming pared 3 bases from V and 5 bases from J, leaving 13 bases between. The length of the CDR3 is 14 residues. The DNA of the CDR3 is TGTGCCAGCAGCTTGGGGGCCGCGACGACTGAAGCTTTCTTT. Residues: CASSLGAATTEAFF.

This clone was observed once. The genes are TRBV18 and TRBJ1-3, with a tentative D call TRBD1 (6 bases). This CDR3 has 15 residues. Germline V CDR1 and CDR2: KGHSH, LQKENI. Trimming removed 6 bases from V and 0 bases from J, with 12 bases in between. In nucleotides, the CDR3 is TGTGCCAGCTCGGGACACCCGTCCTCTGGAAACACCATATATTTT. Encoded protein: CASSGHPSSGNTIYF.